The 20 T cell receptor beta chains given below trace back to one sample, sequenced in a study of T cells in Graves' hyperthyroidism and ophthalmopathy. TCR beta CDR3 sequences were amplified from RNA transcripts. The TCR CDR3 was amplified in a first-round RT-PCR using the HTBI primer set. TCRdb re-derived calls from the multiplex PCR reads in MiXCR, one entry per CDR3 protein. The sample contains fewer than 650,000 distinct CDR3 sequences, roughly 14% of which appear only once. What was sequenced was blood. The source is a middle-aged woman with Graves' ophthalmopathy.

This clonotype came up a few times. The rearrangement links TRBV6-2 or TRBV6-3 to TRBJ2-7; the match to TRBD1 covers 9 bases. The CDR3 is 14 amino acids. The ends lost 6 bases at V and 3 bases at J; junction bases unmatched: 6. Germline CDR1 and CDR2: MNHEY and SVGEGT. CDR3 protein: CASSGGGQGYEQYF. For the CDR3, the DNA is TGTGCCAGCAGCGGCGGGGGACAGGGCTACGAGCAGTACTTC.

This clonotype was seen more than once but under ten times. The rearrangement joins TRBV6-5 to TRBJ2-2, with 10 bases fitting TRBD1. This CDR3 comprises 15 residues. Germline CDR1 and CDR2: MNHEY and SVGAGI. V was clipped by 2 bases and J by 6 bases; unmatched bases: 3. For the CDR3, the DNA is TGTGCCAGCAGTTACGGGACAGGGGTGGCCGGGGAGCTGTTTTTT. Translation gives CASSYGTGVAGELFF.

This clonotype was detected many times. The chain uses TRBV6-6 and TRBJ2-3; 13 bases align to TRBD2. Trimming took 5 bases from V and 1 from J; bases not matched to a gene: 18. The length of the CDR3 is 21 residues. The germline gives CDR1 MNHNY, CDR2 SVGAGI (reference sequence). The CDR3 DNA reads as TGTGCCAGCAGTCGGACTAGCGGGAGTTGGCAAGGAGTCTGGGGCACAGATACGCAGTATTTT. Its protein is CASSRTSGSWQGVWGTDTQYF.

In this sample, this clonotype turned up many times. This CDR3 is CASSPDTEETQYF. DNA for the CDR3: TGTGCCAGCAGCCCCGACACTGAAGAGACCCAGTACTTC. The chain recombines TRBV12-3 or TRBV12-4 with TRBJ2-5; D is unresolved. The CDR3 is 13 residues long. Deletions cut 6 bases from V and 3 bases from J, with 11 bases between.

This clonotype appeared many times. The CDR3 protein is CSATREGGSYEQYF. The CDR3, as DNA: TGCAGTGCTACGCGGGAGGGCGGTTCCTACGAGCAGTACTTC. The V gene is TRBV20-1, the J gene TRBJ2-7; 9 nucleotides line up with TRBD2. Trimming at V came to 4 bases and at J to 1 base, leaving 5 bases not matched to a gene. CDR3 length equals 14 residues. CDR1 is DFQATT and CDR2 is SNEGSKA in the germline V gene (reference sequence).

This clonotype appeared many times. The rearrangement links TRBV7-3 to TRBJ2-6, with TRBD1 matching 7 bases. Losses at the gene ends were 6 bases for V and 2 bases for J; bases not matched to a gene: 4. The CDR3 has 15 residues. Germline CDR1 reads SGHTA; CDR2 reads FQGTGA. CDR3 DNA sequence: TGTGCCAGCAGTCGCACAGGGGCTGGGGCCAACGTCCTGACTTTC. It translates to CASSRTGAGANVLTF.

The J gene is TRBJ1-2, the V gene TRBV12-3 or TRBV12-4; TRBD1 is a possible D gene (5 bases). This CDR3 spans 14 amino acids. V shed 3 bases and J shed 2 bases, with 10 bases lying between them. This chain's CDR3 is CASSFHGGNYGYTF. CDR3 coding DNA: TGTGCCAGCAGTTTTCATGGGGGAAACTATGGCTACACCTTC.

This clonotype appeared many times. This sequence joins TRBV6-5 and TRBJ1-5, with TRBD1 matching over 8 bases. CDR1 is MNHEY and CDR2 is SVGAGI in the germline V gene. The CDR3 has 19 residues. V gave up 6 bases and J gave up 0 bases; unmatched junction bases: 16. This CDR3 reads CASRRAWTGIYNSNQPQHF. DNA for the CDR3: TGTGCCAGCAGACGTGCTTGGACAGGGATTTATAATAGCAATCAGCCCCAGCATTTT.

This rearrangement joins TRBV7-2 to TRBJ2-1; D is perhaps TRBD2 (6 bases). Germline values: CDR1 SGHTA, CDR2 FQGNSA. Trimming removed 5 bases from V and 5 bases from J, with 16 bases in between. CDR3 size: 15 residues. The CDR3 sequence: CASSVPGLKNNEQFF. Here the CDR3 DNA reads TGTGCCAGCAGCGTTCCGGGACTTAAGAACAATGAGCAGTTCTTC.

This clonotype was seen ten or more times. V and J are TRBV28 and TRBJ2-7, with 7 nucleotides matching TRBD1. From germline, CDR1 is MDHEN and CDR2 SYDVKM. The CDR3 runs to 15 residues. V was pared by 4 bases and J by 2 bases, with 8 bases of the junction left unmatched. This CDR3 reads CASSSAGTVPYEQYF. In DNA, the CDR3 is TGTGCCAGCAGTTCAGCCGGGACAGTCCCCTACGAGCAGTACTTC.

This chain connects TRBV12-5 to TRBJ2-1; possibly TRBD2 for D (6 bases). Germline V gene lookup returns CDR1 LGHNT and CDR2 FRNRAP. This CDR3 comprises 14 residues. CDR3 loop: CAGSFLHSGNEQFF. CDR3 in DNA: TGTGCCGGCAGTTTTCTTCATAGCGGCAATGAGCAGTTCTTC.

For this clonotype: This could be a read error, since a much larger clone is one nucleotide away. Likely a read error: the CDR3 ends without its conserved phenylalanine or tryptophan. The rearrangement uses TRBV30 and TRBJ2-7, with D possibly matching TRBD1 (6 bases). V gave up 1 base and J gave up 3 bases, with 13 bases separating them. The germline V gene encodes CDR1 GTSNPN and CDR2 SVGIG (reference sequence). CDR3 size: 14 residues. The CDR3: CAWSAGVGDYEQYS. The DNA of the CDR3 is TGTGCCTGGAGTGCAGGGGTTGGAGACTACGAGCAGTACTCC.

This clonotype has just a few counts. The J gene is TRBJ1-5, the V gene TRBV5-6, with 7 bases lining up with TRBD1. CDR1 and CDR2 (germline): SGHDT, YYEEEE. The CDR3 loop spans 17 amino acids. V lost 4 bases, J lost 0 bases, and 10 bases stayed unmatched. This CDR3 reads CASSSFRGTYSNQPQHF. The CDR3 bases are TGTGCCAGCAGCAGCTTCAGGGGGACCTATAGCAATCAGCCCCAGCATTTT.

This clonotype was counted ten times or more. This chain uses TRBV6-1 with TRBJ1-2, with D possibly TRBD1 on 5 matching bases. Germline-derived CDR1 and CDR2 are MNHNS and SASEGT. V was clipped by 1 base and J by 1 base, with 7 bases between them. The CDR3 runs 14 residues. This CDR3 is CASSEEGFNYGYTF. The DNA for the CDR3 is TGTGCCAGCAGTGAAGAGGGGTTTAACTATGGCTACACCTTC.

About this clonotype: The CDR3 carries no conserved terminal phenylalanine or tryptophan, so it likely arises from a read error. The chain joins TRBV2 to TRBJ1-5; 8 bases match TRBD1. After removal of 6 bases from V and 4 bases from J, the junction contained 2 bases not matched to a gene. This CDR3 has 13 amino acids. Germline V gives CDR1 SNHLY, CDR2 FYNNEI. The chain's CDR3 is CASRGTGNQPQHL. The CDR3 region has the DNA TGTGCCAGCAGGGGGACAGGAAATCAGCCCCAGCATCTT.

This clonotype came up many times. This rearrangement joins TRBV20-1 to TRBJ2-3; 7 positions agree with TRBD2. Trimming took 6 bases from V and 9 from J; bases not matched to a gene: 15. This CDR3 comprises 14 residues. The germline CDR1 and CDR2 sequences are DFQATT and SNEGSKA (reference sequence). In DNA, the CDR3 is TGCAGTGCCAATCACGGGCGGGAGCGGGAAACGCAGTATTTT. It is translated as CSANHGRERETQYF.

The chain links TRBV20-1 to TRBJ2-5; 7 nucleotides line up with TRBD2. Per germline, CDR1 DFQATT and CDR2 SNEGSKA (reference sequence). The CDR3 contains 15 residues. V dropped 5 bases and J dropped 2; count of bases not matched to a gene: 11. The CDR3 loop reads CSASRSLAPQETQYF. The CDR3 bases are TGCAGTGCTTCGCGGTCACTAGCGCCTCAAGAGACCCAGTACTTC.

V and J are TRBV30 and TRBJ1-5, with unresolved D. Germline V CDR1 and CDR2: GTSNPN, SVGIG (reference sequence). The V and J ends lost 0 bases and 5 bases respectively, with 11 bases between them. The CDR3 is 14 residues long. The CDR3 DNA sequence: TGTGCCTGGAGTGTAGCGGTCAGGCATCAGCCCCAGCATTTT. As protein: CAWSVAVRHQPQHF. The full variable domain, rest sourced from reference TRBV30 and TRBJ1-5, is SQTIHQWPATLVQPVGSPLSLECTVEGTSNPNLYWYRQAAGRGLQLLFYSVGIGQISSEVPQNLSASRPQDRQFILSSKKLLLSDSGFYLCAWSVAVRHQPQHFGDGTRLSIL.

This clonotype has at least ten counts. The genes are TRBV12-3 or TRBV12-4 and TRBJ2-7; D remains ambiguous. The CDR3 covers 14 residues. With 1 base removed from V and 4 bases from J, the gap between germline ends came to 11 bases. The CDR3 DNA reads TGTGCCAGCAGTTTAGATTACTCCCGGTACGAGCAGTACTTC. It yields the protein CASSLDYSRYEQYF.

The table lists this clonotype with a few counts. The CDR3 here is CSAGHPGTGGVDGYTF. CDR3 in DNA: TGCAGCGCTGGACACCCCGGGACAGGGGGCGTCGATGGCTACACCTTC. V gene TRBV29-1 combines with J gene TRBJ1-2; 12 bases line up with TRBD1. Germline values: CDR1 SQVTM, CDR2 ANQGSEA. Trimming removed 7 bases from V and 6 bases from J; junction bases left unmatched: 15. The CDR3 is 16 residues long. Combining the CDR3 with reference TRBV29-1 and TRBJ1-2 gives the whole variable domain SAVISQKPSRDICQRGTSLTIQCQVDSQVTMMFWYRQQPGQSLTLIATANQGSEATYESGFVIDKFPISRPNLTFSTLTVSNMSPEDSSIYLCSAGHPGTGGVDGYTFGSGTRLTVV.